Below, 29 T cell receptor beta chains from the same sample are listed, as sequenced in a study of blood T cell repertoires in COVID-19. Some clones are missing from TCRdb's copy, which holds only in-frame ones; the method was immunoSEQ multiplex PCR. The sample shows some 70,000 clones, 90% of them seen only once. The sample comprised peripheral blood. Source of these receptors: a man aged 50-59 years with COVID-19, enrolled during active disease.

The chain is built from TRBV6-2 or TRBV6-3 and TRBJ2-1; 9 nucleotides align to TRBD2. The length of the CDR3 is 17 residues. Germline V lookup: CDR1 MNHEY, CDR2 SVGEGT. The V and J ends lost 6 bases and 6 bases, in that order; junction bases with no gene match: 15. CDR3 loop: CASSPPGGLAGINEQFF. The CDR3 nucleotides are TGTGCCAGCAGCCCTCCCGGCGGGCTAGCGGGAATCAATGAGCAGTTCTTC.

V usage is TRBV9 and J usage is TRBJ2-3; 10 bases map to TRBD2. The CDR3 is made up of 15 amino acids. The V gene's germline CDR1 is SGDLS and CDR2 YYNGEE. With 1 base clipped from V and 4 bases from J, the junction kept 3 bases outside the gene matches. The CDR3 coding sequence is TGTGCCAGCAGCGTACTAGCGGGAGTGGCAGATACGCAGTATTTT. Translating gives CASSVLAGVADTQYF.

This clone is a singleton in its sample. The chain joins TRBV2 to TRBJ2-7; no reliable D call. The germline V gene has CDR1 SNHLY and CDR2 FYNNEI. The CDR3 covers 12 residues. V dropped 2 bases and J dropped 3 bases, with 5 bases sitting between them. The CDR3 coding sequence is TGTGCCAGCAGTGAACTAGTCTACGAGCAGTACTTC. Translated: CASSELVYEQYF.

The chain uses TRBV27 and TRBJ2-1; no firm D call. Germline CDR1 MNHEY, CDR2 SMNVEV (reference sequence). The CDR3 spans 14 residues. Trimming left V 2 bases short and J 7 bases short, with 12 bases between. The CDR3 region has the DNA TGTGCCAGCAGTTTAAGCCCCCCCGGTAATGAGCAGTTCTTC. This sequence encodes CASSLSPPGNEQFF.

The chain recombines TRBV5-5 with TRBJ1-2; maybe TRBD1 (6 bases). Germline V gene data show CDR1 as SGHKS and CDR2 as YYEKEE (reference sequence). CDR3 size: 15 residues. Trimming left V 4 bases short and J 3 bases short, with 16 bases between. CDR3 coding DNA: TGTGCCAGCAGCGCCGGGGGCGGGGGATACTATGGCTACACCTTC. It codes for CASSAGGGGYYGYTF.

The chain combines TRBV7-2 with TRBJ2-1, with 8 bases identical to TRBD2. The CDR3 is made up of 14 amino acids. With V trimmed by 0 bases and J by 9 bases, 4 bases remained unmatched. In germline, CDR1 is SGHTA, CDR2 FQGNSA. CDR3 bases: TGTGCCAGCAGCTTAGCGTTCAGCGGGGGTGAGCAGTTCTTC. Translation gives CASSLAFSGGEQFF.

The V gene is TRBV5-1, the J gene TRBJ1-2; 12 bases line up with TRBD1. This CDR3 comprises 14 residues. CDR1 and CDR2 (germline): SGHRS, YFSETQ. Germline trimming cut 3 bases from V and 6 bases from J; bases unmatched to any gene: 3. In DNA form, the CDR3 reads TGCGCCAGCAGCTCGGGACAGGGGGCCGATGGCTACACCTTC. This encodes CASSSGQGADGYTF.

The V and J genes are TRBV4-2 and TRBJ2-4; no definite D call. CDR3 length equals 17 residues. Trimming removed 0 bases at V and 0 bases at J, with 12 bases between. The germline CDR1 and CDR2 sequences are LGHNA and YNFKEQ. This chain's CDR3 is CASSQEGRGLAKNIQYF. CDR3 in DNA: TGTGCCAGCAGCCAAGAAGGCCGAGGTCTAGCCAAAAACATTCAGTACTTC.

V and J are TRBV10-3 and TRBJ1-1; unclear D gene. V shed 2 bases and J shed 2 bases, with 6 bases lying between them. This CDR3 has 13 residues. Germline CDR1 and CDR2: ENHRY and SYGVKD. This CDR3 is CAISEAPNTEAFF. The CDR3 DNA reads as TGTGCCATCAGTGAGGCGCCAAACACTGAAGCTTTCTTT.

The chain recombines TRBV30 with TRBJ1-1; no reliable D call. The CDR3 length is 12 residues. Germline V gene sequence: CDR1 GTSNPN, CDR2 SVGIG (reference sequence). The V end was cut by 3 bases, the J end by 4 bases, with 9 bases between. The CDR3 spells CAWSGWSTEAFF. For the CDR3, the DNA is TGTGCCTGGAGCGGGTGGAGCACTGAAGCTTTCTTT.

J is TRBJ1-2 and V is TRBV28; a weak D match, TRBD1 (6 bases). Germline V gives CDR1 MDHEN, CDR2 SYDVKM. V dropped 4 bases and J dropped 3 bases, with 6 bases sitting between them. The CDR3 spans 12 residues. The CDR3 nucleotides are TGTGCCAGCAGTTACAGGGACTATGGCTACACCTTC. Amino acids: CASSYRDYGYTF.

The gene calls are TRBV15 and TRBJ1-5; D ambiguous. The CDR3 has 16 residues. The germline gives CDR1 LNHNV, CDR2 YYDKDF (reference sequence). V was cut by 5 bases and J by 2 bases, with 16 bases left in between. CDR3 sequence reads: CATSSHHIRGNQPQHF. The CDR3 DNA follows: TGTGCCACCAGCTCACACCACATACGGGGCAATCAGCCCCAGCATTTT.

The chain is built from TRBV7-9 and TRBJ2-5, with D maybe TRBD1 (6 bases). This CDR3 contains 15 residues. Germline lookup yields CDR1 SEHNR and CDR2 FQNEAQ (reference sequence). Trimming pared 5 bases from V and 4 bases from J, leaving 17 bases between. CDR3 protein: CASSPLTGLGETQYF. CDR3 sequence (DNA): TGTGCCAGCAGCCCCCTGACAGGTTTGGGAGAGACCCAGTACTTC.

The genes are TRBV5-1 and TRBJ2-2; 11 bases fit TRBD2. The junction had 4 bases not matched to a gene; V was cut back by 0 bases and J by 3 bases. The CDR3 length is 17 residues. Germline CDR1 SGHRS, CDR2 YFSETQ. As DNA, the CDR3 is TGCGCCAGCAGCTTGGCGAAGGGACTAGCGGACACCGGGGAGCTGTTTTTT. It specifies CASSLAKGLADTGELFF.

This rearrangement joins TRBV4-2 to TRBJ2-7; no firm D call. Germline CDR1 LGHNA, CDR2 YNFKEQ. V shed 0 bases and J shed 6 bases, with 15 bases lying between them. The CDR3 has 15 amino acids. The CDR3 loop is CASSQDFASLGEQYF. The CDR3 coding sequence is TGTGCCAGCAGCCAAGATTTCGCTAGTTTGGGCGAGCAGTACTTC.

The V and J genes are TRBV5-1 and TRBJ1-5; D may be TRBD1 (6 bases). Germline V gene data show CDR1 as SGHRS and CDR2 as YFSETQ. The CDR3 is made up of 14 amino acids. The V end was cut by 4 bases, the J end by 7 bases, with 15 bases between. This CDR3 is CASSPGEGLQPQHF. The CDR3 DNA reads TGCGCCAGCAGCCCAGGGGAGGGGTTACAGCCCCAGCATTTT. The full variable domain, in which reference TRBV5-1 and TRBJ1-5 provide the parts outside the CDR3, is KAGVTQTPRYLIKTRGQQVTLSCSPISGHRSVSWYQQTPGQGLQFLFEYFSETQRNKGNFPGRFSGRQFSNSRSEMNVSTLELGDSALYLCASSPGEGLQPQHFGDGTRLSIL.

The V and J genes are TRBV2 and TRBJ1-5; D perhaps matches TRBD1 (5 bases). The germline V gene encodes CDR1 SNHLY and CDR2 FYNNEI. V gave up 5 bases and J gave up 4 bases, with 12 bases separating them. The CDR3 consists of 14 residues. The CDR3 spells CASSPGMGNQPQHF. The DNA for the CDR3 is TGTGCCAGCAGTCCAGGGATGGGTAATCAGCCCCAGCATTTT.

J is TRBJ1-3 and V is TRBV6-1; the D is unclear. V lost 2 bases and J 6 bases, leaving 11 bases between the germline ends. Germline CDR1 is MNHNS and CDR2 is SASEGT. The CDR3 totals 14 residues. CDR3 sequence (DNA): TGTGCCAGCAGTGAAACCCACCGGGAAAACACCATATATTTT. This codes for CASSETHRENTIYF.

In DNA form, the CDR3 reads TGTGCCAGTAGTATTGGCGGTCGGGCCAACGTCCTGACTTTC. Protein product: CASSIGGRANVLTF. The V and J genes are TRBV19 and TRBJ2-6; no clear D. The CDR3 extends over 14 amino acids. The germline CDR1 and CDR2 sequences are LNHDA and SQIVND (reference sequence). Trimming removed 3 bases at V and 5 bases at J, with 8 bases between.

V usage is TRBV6-5 and J usage is TRBJ2-3, with D possibly TRBD1 on 6 matching bases. The V end was cut by 7 bases, the J end by 4 bases, with 12 bases between. The CDR3 runs to 13 residues. Germline CDR1 reads MNHEY; CDR2 reads SVGAGI. CDR3 DNA sequence: TGTGCCAGCAAAAGGGGGTCGGCAGATACGCAGTATTTT. Its protein product is CASKRGSADTQYF.

Written as DNA, the CDR3 is TGTGCCAGCAGCTTAGTCGGGGAAAAACTGTTTTTT. Amino acid sequence: CASSLVGEKLFF. This chain joins TRBV7-9 and TRBJ1-4; D is ambiguous. This CDR3 has 12 residues. Trimming removed 1 base at V and 8 bases at J, with 5 bases between. In germline, CDR1 is SEHNR, CDR2 FQNEAQ (reference sequence).

The V call is TRBV5-1, the J call TRBJ2-7, with D possibly matching TRBD1 (6 bases). There are 13 residues in the CDR3. Trimming took 5 bases from V and 2 from J, leaving 11 bases between them. Germline CDR1 and CDR2: SGHRS and YFSETQ. The CDR3 region has the DNA TGCGCCAGCAGGGGGACACTCCCCTACGAGCAGTACTTC. Amino acids: CASRGTLPYEQYF.

V usage is TRBV5-1 and J usage is TRBJ1-4, with D tentatively TRBD1 (5 bases). The CDR3 is 14 amino acids. Germline values: CDR1 SGHRS, CDR2 YFSETQ. Trimming left V 1 base short and J 6 bases short, with 10 bases between. The CDR3 loop is CASSLFGGDEKLFF. DNA of the CDR3: TGCGCCAGCAGCTTGTTCGGGGGGGATGAAAAACTGTTTTTT. Full variable domain (rest looked up from reference TRBV5-1 and TRBJ1-4): KAGVTQTPRYLIKTRGQQVTLSCSPISGHRSVSWYQQTPGQGLQFLFEYFSETQRNKGNFPGRFSGRQFSNSRSEMNVSTLELGDSALYLCASSLFGGDEKLFFGSGTQLSVL.

In this sample, this clone turned up a few times. At one boundary the junction diverges from the germline segment, which might be a read error. Here the CDR3 DNA reads TGTGCCAGCAGCTCCGTAGAGGCCCAGTACTTC. Translation gives CASSSVEAQYF. V is TRBV11-2 and J is TRBJ2-5, with unresolved D. From germline, CDR1 is SGHAT and CDR2 FQNNGV. The CDR3 is 11 amino acids.

The chain uses TRBV30 and TRBJ2-1; TRBD2 agrees at 11 bases. CDR3 length: 15 residues. J lost 4 bases, V lost 6 bases, and 8 bases had no gene match. Germline-derived CDR1 and CDR2 are GTSNPN and SVGIG (reference sequence). The CDR3 is CACQSGTSGYNEQFF. CDR3 nucleotides: TGTGCCTGCCAATCCGGGACTAGCGGTTACAATGAGCAGTTCTTC.

Here the CDR3 DNA reads TGCGCCAGCAGCCAAGACCCCTTTCGGGGCACTGAAGCTTTCTTT. It translates to CASSQDPFRGTEAFF. This sequence joins TRBV4-1 and TRBJ1-1, with D unresolved. V lost 0 bases to trimming and J lost 4 bases, with 12 bases between them. Per germline, CDR1 MGHRA and CDR2 YSYEKL. CDR3 length: 15 residues.

In DNA form, the CDR3 reads TGTGCCAGCAGCTTAGGTTCTAGCGGAGGGGGATATGAGCAGTTCTTC. Protein sequence: CASSLGSSGGGYEQFF. The J gene is TRBJ2-1, the V gene TRBV7-2, with D possibly being TRBD2 (7 bases). Germline lookup yields CDR1 SGHTA and CDR2 FQGNSA. The ends were cut back, 1 base at V and 8 bases at J, with 18 bases in the middle. CDR3 length: 16 residues.

The CDR3 DNA follows: TGTGCCAGCAGCCAATGGACAGGGCGGGAAAAACTGTTTTTT. Its protein product is CASSQWTGREKLFF. The J gene is TRBJ1-4, the V gene TRBV14, with 8 bases matching TRBD1. The CDR3 is made up of 14 amino acids. J lost 8 bases, V lost 2 bases, and 4 bases had no gene match. Germline V gene lookup returns CDR1 SGHDN and CDR2 FVKESK.

This chain connects TRBV18 to TRBJ1-5, with D possibly being TRBD1 (6 bases). Germline V lookup: CDR1 KGHSH, CDR2 LQKENI. V lost 2 bases, J lost 1 base, and 6 bases lay in between. CDR3 size: 14 residues. CDR3: CASSPGQSNQPQHF. CDR3 nucleotide sequence: TGTGCCAGCTCACCAGGACAGAGCAATCAGCCCCAGCATTTT.